The TCR beta chain under discussion was sequenced for a study of identical twins. General study results and limits: Conclusions leaned on cross-sectional statistical analysis and did not track the same donors over time. Insertions were fewer in abundant cord blood beta clonotypes, whereas memory repertoires showed none of this pattern.

This clonotype has only a few counts. Antigen: not known. The V end was cut by 1 base, the J end by 3 bases, with 9 bases between. Germline CDR1 and CDR2: SGHAT and FQNNGV. The CDR3 consists of 14 residues. Each donor (without exception) was a healthy Caucasian. One entry per CDR3 protein results from TCRdb running MiXCR on the 5' RACE reads. This table holds around 650,000 distinct CDR3 sequences, just over 7% found once. The same sample was also studied in work on yellow fever vaccine responses in identical twins.

Sequencing was performed on PBMCs. The clonotype comes from a woman between 18 and 30 years old in good health. The rearrangement uses TRBV11-2 and TRBJ1-2; D is undetermined. The CDR3 spells CASSLGQLDYGYTF. The CDR3 DNA is TGTGCCAGCAGCTTAGGGCAACTGGACTATGGCTACACCTTC. The complete variable domain, with remaining parts taken from reference TRBV11-2 and TRBJ1-2, reads EAGVAQSPRYKIIEKRQSVAFWCNPISGHATLYWYQQILGQGPKLLIQFQNNGVVDDSQLPKDRFSAERLKGVDSTLKIQPAKLEDSAVYLCASSLGQLDYGYTFGSGTRLTVV.